The 8 T cell receptor beta chains presented below share a single source sample, sequenced in a study of blood T cell repertoires in COVID-19. Data came from immunoSEQ multiplex PCR; TCRdb stores just in-frame clones and leaves some out. The table has hundreds of thousands of clones, 90% seen once; the top ten hold over 0.95%. Source material: PBMCs or T cells enriched from blood (not recorded which). The origin of the receptors is a man aged 25 to 45 who had recovered from COVID-19.

The chain carries TRBV19 and TRBJ2-5; D is perhaps TRBD2 (5 bases). The CDR3 runs 15 residues. Germline assignment: CDR1 LNHDA and CDR2 SQIVND (reference sequence). The V and J ends lost 5 bases and 1 base respectively, with 14 bases between them. CDR3 in amino acids: CASSWGARSQETQYF. The CDR3 bases are TGTGCCAGTAGTTGGGGAGCAAGAAGCCAAGAGACCCAGTACTTC.

This chain uses TRBV12-3 or TRBV12-4 with TRBJ1-1; TRBD1 aligns across 7 bases. V shed 8 bases, J shed 4 bases, and the junction held 7 bases outside the gene matches. The CDR3 length is 13 residues. The CDR3 DNA is TGTGCCAGCGAGGCAGGGGGAGGCACTGAAGCTTTCTTT. Translated, it gives CASEAGGGTEAFF.

The chain links TRBV27 to TRBJ2-1; no definite D call. The germline CDR1 and CDR2 sequences are MNHEY and SMNVEV (reference sequence). The CDR3 loop spans 15 amino acids. V gave up 6 bases and J gave up 4 bases, with 16 bases separating them. CDR3 in amino acids: CASRSLPLRYNEQFF. The CDR3 DNA is TGTGCCAGCAGGAGCCTCCCCTTGAGGTACAATGAGCAGTTCTTC.

The chain recombines TRBV11-2 with TRBJ2-7, with TRBD1 identical over 7 bases. Trimming at V came to 1 base and at J to 0 bases, leaving 9 bases not matched to a gene. CDR3 length: 17 amino acids. Germline V CDR1 and CDR2: SGHAT, FQNNGV. CDR3 residues: CASSLGPPGQVSYEQYF. As DNA, the CDR3 is TGTGCCAGCAGCTTAGGGCCCCCAGGACAGGTCTCCTACGAGCAGTACTTC.

This clone was seen a single time. Here the CDR3 DNA reads TGTGCCAGTAGTACCATGACAGGGAGAGGCGAAAAACTGTTTTTT. This translates into CASSTMTGRGEKLFF. The chain combines TRBV19 with TRBJ1-4; 7 positions agree with TRBD1. Germline assignment: CDR1 LNHDA and CDR2 SQIVND (reference sequence). Losses at the gene ends were 4 bases for V and 8 bases for J; bases not matched to a gene: 10. CDR3 length: 15 residues.

The chain couples TRBV7-9 to TRBJ2-1; D is possibly TRBD2 (5 bases). CDR1 and CDR2 from the germline V gene are SEHNR and FQNEAQ (reference sequence). Between the trimmed V and J ends, which lost 1 base and 7 bases, there was a span of 11 bases. The CDR3 has 14 amino acids. CDR3 coding DNA: TGTGCCAGCAGCTTAGTCGGCGAGGGAAATGAGCAGTTCTTC. Its translation is CASSLVGEGNEQFF.

The V and J genes are TRBV9 and TRBJ1-1; D remains ambiguous. Germline CDR1 SGDLS, CDR2 YYNGEE. The CDR3 sequence is 13 residues long. Trimming stripped 3 bases from V and 0 bases from J, with 6 bases between. The CDR3 DNA is TGTGCCAGCAGCGCTTACATGAACACTGAAGCTTTCTTT. It is translated as CASSAYMNTEAFF.

In DNA, the CDR3 is TGTGCCAGCAGCTTTTTTACAGCGGGGGAAACAGATACGCAGTATTTT. This sequence encodes CASSFFTAGETDTQYF. The chain links TRBV7-2 to TRBJ2-3; 8 bases are shared with TRBD2. From germline, CDR1 is SGHTA and CDR2 FQGNSA. The CDR3 covers 16 residues. With 3 bases clipped from V and 3 bases from J, the junction kept 8 bases outside the gene matches.